This T cell receptor beta chain was recorded in a study of T cells in Graves' hyperthyroidism and ophthalmopathy. Study-wide points: Blood held most thyroid clonotypes expanded above 0.001 frequency.

Newly diagnosed patients aged 18 to 65 had hyperthyroidism of under 2 months' duration. Clinical symptoms, serum thyroxine, TRAb, thyroid ultrasound and orbital computed tomography informed diagnoses. This clonotype was detected a few times. Its specificity is unknown. The CDR3 consists of 16 residues. CDR1 and CDR2 (germline): MGHRA, YSYEKL. The germline V and J ends were trimmed by 0 bases and 4 bases, with 15 bases remaining between them. Amplification of TCR beta CDR3 regions used RNA as the template. HTBI primers were used for first-round RT-PCR of the TCR CDR3. MiXCR, run by TCRdb on the multiplex PCR reads, gives a single entry per CDR3 protein. In the table there are 350,000 to 450,000 distinct CDR3 sequences, about 18% of which are singletons.

Sequences were obtained from blood. This clonotype was obtained from a woman aged 25 to 39 with Graves' hyperthyroidism that later progressed to Graves' ophthalmopathy. The chain links TRBV4-1 to TRBJ1-2, with TRBD1 as a possible D gene (5 bases). CDR3 sequence reads: CASSQDWRERGYGYTF. CDR3 nucleotide sequence: TGCGCCAGCAGCCAAGATTGGAGGGAAAGGGGCTATGGCTACACCTTC.